The source of this TCR beta chain is a study of T cells in localized non-small cell lung cancer. This CDR3 spans 14 amino acids. Germline V gene lookup returns CDR1 SGHTA and CDR2 FQGTGA. Trimming cost V 6 bases and J 3 bases, with 15 bases left between them. Findings and caveats of the study: Compared with tumor, uninvolved adjacent lung displayed greater T cell clonality, ranking highest overall. Among blood samples, higher T cell density accompanied longer overall survival.

For this clone: Its target is unknown.

Using immunoSEQ multiplex PCR, the repertoire was profiled, and TCRdb retains in-frame clones only, with some absent. Here the sample spans about 40,000 clones, around 84% being singletons. The sample consisted of peripheral blood, taken before any cancer treatment. This TCR was recovered from a man aged 18 to 49 with stage I lung adenocarcinoma. The chain has TRBV7-3 and TRBJ2-7; possibly TRBD1 for D (6 bases). The CDR3 spells CASSLGTTNYEQYF. CDR3 sequence (DNA): TGTGCCAGCAGTCTCGGGACAACGAACTACGAGCAGTACTTC.